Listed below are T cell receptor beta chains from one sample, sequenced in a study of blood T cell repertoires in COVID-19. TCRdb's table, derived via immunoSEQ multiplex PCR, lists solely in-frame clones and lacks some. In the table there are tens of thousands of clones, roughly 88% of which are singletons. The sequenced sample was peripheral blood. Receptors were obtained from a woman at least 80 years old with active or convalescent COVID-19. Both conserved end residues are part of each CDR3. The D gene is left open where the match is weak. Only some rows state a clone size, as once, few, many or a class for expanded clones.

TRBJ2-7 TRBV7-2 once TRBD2 TGTGCCAGCAGCTTAGCGGTAGCGGGGGGGGCTTACGAGCAGTACTTC CASSLAVAGGAYEQYF
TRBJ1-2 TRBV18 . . TGTGCCAGCACGCTAGACAGAGCTAACTATGGCTACACCTTC CASTLDRANYGYTF
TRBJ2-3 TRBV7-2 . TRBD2 TGTGCCAGCAGCCTTAGCGGGGGAAGTGCAGATACGCAGTATTTT CASSLSGGSADTQYF
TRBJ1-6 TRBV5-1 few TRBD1 TGCGCCAGCAGCTTAAGACAGGGGAATTCACCCCTCCACTTT CASSLRQGNSPLHF
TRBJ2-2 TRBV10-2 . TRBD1 TGCGCCAGCAGGGCCCGGACAGGGGATCCGAACACCGGGGAGCTGTTTTTT CASRARTGDPNTGELFF
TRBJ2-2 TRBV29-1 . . TGCAGCGTTCTAGGGGTACGGGGGGCAGGCGGGGAGCTGTTTTTT CSVLGVRGAGGELFF
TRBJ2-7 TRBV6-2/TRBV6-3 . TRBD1 TGTGCCAGCAGTTACTCGAAGACAGGGGCCCCCTACGAGCAGTACTTC CASSYSKTGAPYEQYF
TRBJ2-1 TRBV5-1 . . TGCGCCAGCAGTGCGGTAGCCTACAATGAGCAGTTCTTC CASSAVAYNEQFF
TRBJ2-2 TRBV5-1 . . TGCGCCAGCAGCTTGGCCGTAAACACCGGGGAGCTGTTTTTT CASSLAVNTGELFF
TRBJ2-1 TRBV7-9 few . TGTGCCAGCACCGGACCTTCGGGGTACAATGAGCAGTTCTTC CASTGPSGYNEQFF
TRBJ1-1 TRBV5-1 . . TGCGCCAGCAGCTCGGGGGGAGGGACGAACACTGAAGCTTTCTTT CASSSGGGTNTEAFF
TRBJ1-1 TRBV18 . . TGTGCCAGCTCACCGCAGTTGAACACTGAAGCTTTCTTT CASSPQLNTEAFF
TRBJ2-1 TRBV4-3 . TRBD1 TGCGCCAGCAGCCGAAGACAGGGAGTCAGCGATGAGCAGTTCTTC CASSRRQGVSDEQFF
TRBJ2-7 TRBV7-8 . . TGTGCCAGCAGCTTAGGACTTTCCTACGAGCAGTACTTC CASSLGLSYEQYF
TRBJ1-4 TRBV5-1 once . TGCGCCAGCAGCTTGGTGGGCAGGGGTCAAGAAAAACTGTTTTTT CASSLVGRGQEKLFF
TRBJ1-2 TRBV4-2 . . TGTGCCAGCAGCCAAGACCTCTTACTTCACTATGGCTACACCTTC CASSQDLLLHYGYTF
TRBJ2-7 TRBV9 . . TGTGCCAGCAGCGTAGGTACTAGTCAGTACGAGCAGTACTTC CASSVGTSQYEQYF
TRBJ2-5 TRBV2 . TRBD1 TGTGCCAGCAGTAGGACAGGGGGCGGAGAGACCCAGTACTTC CASSRTGGGETQYF
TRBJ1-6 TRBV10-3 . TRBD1 TGTGCCACCGCCCTGGGACAGGGTAATTCACCCCTCCACTTT CATALGQGNSPLHF
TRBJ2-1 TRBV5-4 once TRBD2 TGTGCCAGCAGCTTGGGGGGGACTAGCAAGAATGAGCAGTTCTTC CASSLGGTSKNEQFF
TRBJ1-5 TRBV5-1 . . TGCGCCAGCAGTAAGGACAGCCCCAATCAGCCCCAGCATTTT CASSKDSPNQPQHF
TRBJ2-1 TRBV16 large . TGTGCCAGCAGCCTGGGGGGGCCTGTTGAGCAGTTCTTC CASSLGGPVEQFF
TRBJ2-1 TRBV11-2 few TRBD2 TGTGCCAGCAGCTTAGCGGGGGGATTCCTGGATGAGCAGTTCTTC CASSLAGGFLDEQFF
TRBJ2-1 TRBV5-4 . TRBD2 TGTGCCAGCAGCTTGGCGGGAACTAGCGGGGGGGCCTATGAGCAGTTCTTC CASSLAGTSGGAYEQFF
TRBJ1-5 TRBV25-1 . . TGTGCCAGCAGCTCCGGGGGTAGTAGCAATCAGCCCCAGCATTTT CASSSGGSSNQPQHF
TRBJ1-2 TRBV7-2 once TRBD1 TGTGCCAGCAGCTCCTGGACAGGGGGCTATGGCTACACCTTC CASSSWTGGYGYTF
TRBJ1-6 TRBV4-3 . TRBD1 TGCGCCAGCAGCCAGGCGGGACAGGGGGTGAACAGTTCACCCCTCCACTTT CASSQAGQGVNSSPLHF
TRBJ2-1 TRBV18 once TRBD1 TGTGCCAGCTCACCGGGGACAGGAGCCTACAATGAGCAGTTCTTC CASSPGTGAYNEQFF
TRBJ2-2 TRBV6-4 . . TGTGCCACCGCGGTGAGCCCGAACACCGGGGAGCTGTTTTTT CATAVSPNTGELFF
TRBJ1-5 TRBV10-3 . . TGTGCCATCAGAGGGGACAATAGCAATCAGCCCCAGCATTTT CAIRGDNSNQPQHF
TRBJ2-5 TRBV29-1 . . TGCAGCGTTGAAGATCGTTGGGGCAGGGGAGAGACCCAGTACTTC CSVEDRWGRGETQYF
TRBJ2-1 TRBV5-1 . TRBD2 TGCGCCAGCAGCTTTCTAGCTGGGTCTAGCGGGGGGGCATACAATGAGCAGTTCTTC CASSFLAGSSGGAYNEQFF
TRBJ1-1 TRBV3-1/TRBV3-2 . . TGTGCCAGCAGCCAAGGGTTGTCGAGTCAGGGGAACACTGAAGCTTTCTTT CASSQGLSSQGNTEAFF
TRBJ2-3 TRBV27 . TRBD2 TGTGCCAGCAGGACTAGCGGGGGGGTCGCAGATACGCAGTATTTT CASRTSGGVADTQYF
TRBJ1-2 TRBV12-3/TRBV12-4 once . TGTGCCAGCAGTAGCCCCCAGGGCGGCTACACCTTC CASSSPQGGYTF
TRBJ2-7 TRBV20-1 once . TGCAGTGCTGCCACAGCCTACGAGCAGTACTTC CSAATAYEQYF
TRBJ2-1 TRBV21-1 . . TGTGCCAGCTCCAAGCGGACCCGAACAGTTAACAATGAGCAGTTCTTC CASSKRTRTVNNEQFF
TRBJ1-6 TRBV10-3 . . TGTGCCATCAGTGAGTCAGGCGGTTTGGGCTCCTATAATTCACCCCTCCACTTT CAISESGGLGSYNSPLHF
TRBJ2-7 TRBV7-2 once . TGTGCCAGCAGCTTAGGGACGGGACTCCCCTCAGAGCAGTACTTC CASSLGTGLPSEQYF
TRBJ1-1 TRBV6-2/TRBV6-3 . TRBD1 TGTGCCAGCAGCGAGAGGGGGCTTCAAGCTTTCTTT CASSERGLQAFF
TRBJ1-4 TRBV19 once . TGTGCCAGTAGTATTCGACAGGCGGCAACTAATGAAAAACTGTTTTTT CASSIRQAATNEKLFF
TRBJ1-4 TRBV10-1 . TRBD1 TGCGCCAGCAGTGCCGGGACAGTTAATGAAAAACTGTTTTTT CASSAGTVNEKLFF
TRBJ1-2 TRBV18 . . TGTGCCAGCTCACCGGAACGACAGTATGGCTACACCTTC CASSPERQYGYTF
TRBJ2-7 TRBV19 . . TGTGCCAGTAGTAGATACAGGGACTCCTACGAGCAGTACTTC CASSRYRDSYEQYF
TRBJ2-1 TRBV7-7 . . TGTGCTAGCAGCTTAGACAGCTACAATGAGCAGTTCTTC CASSLDSYNEQFF
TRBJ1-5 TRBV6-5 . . TGTGCCAGCAGTTACAGGGAGAATCAGCCCCAGCATTTT CASSYRENQPQHF
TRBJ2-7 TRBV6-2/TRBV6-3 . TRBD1 TGTGCCAGCAGTAAGCCGCGGGACAGGGGCTACGAGCAGTACTTC CASSKPRDRGYEQYF
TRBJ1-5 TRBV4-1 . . TGCGCCAGCAGCCAAGAGCACAACAATCAGCCCCAGCATTTT CASSQEHNNQPQHF
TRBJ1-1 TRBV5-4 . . TGTGCCAGCAGCTTTCGGTCGGACACTGAAGCTTTCTTT CASSFRSDTEAFF
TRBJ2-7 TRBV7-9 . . TGTGCCAGCAGCTTAGATCTGGGCGATGAGCAGTACTTC CASSLDLGDEQYF